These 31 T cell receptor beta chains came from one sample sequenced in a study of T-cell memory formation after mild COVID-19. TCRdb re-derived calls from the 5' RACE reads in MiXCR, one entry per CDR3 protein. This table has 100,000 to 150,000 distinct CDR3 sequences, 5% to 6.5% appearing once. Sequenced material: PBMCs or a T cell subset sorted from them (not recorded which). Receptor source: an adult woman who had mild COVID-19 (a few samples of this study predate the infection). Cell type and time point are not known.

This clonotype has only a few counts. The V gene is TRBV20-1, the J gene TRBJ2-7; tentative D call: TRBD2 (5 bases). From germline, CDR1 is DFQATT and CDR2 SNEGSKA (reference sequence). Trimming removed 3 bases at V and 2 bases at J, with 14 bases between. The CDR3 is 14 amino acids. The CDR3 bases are TGCAGTGCTAGTCGGAGCGGTTCCGCCTACGAGCAGTACTTC. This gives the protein CSASRSGSAYEQYF.

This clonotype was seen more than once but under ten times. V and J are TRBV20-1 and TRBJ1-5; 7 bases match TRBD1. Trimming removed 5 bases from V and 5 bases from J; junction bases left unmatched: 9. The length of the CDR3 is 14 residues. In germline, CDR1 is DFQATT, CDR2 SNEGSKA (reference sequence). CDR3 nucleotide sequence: TGCAGTGCTCTACCCAGGGGGGTAGATCAGCCCCAGCATTTT. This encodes CSALPRGVDQPQHF.

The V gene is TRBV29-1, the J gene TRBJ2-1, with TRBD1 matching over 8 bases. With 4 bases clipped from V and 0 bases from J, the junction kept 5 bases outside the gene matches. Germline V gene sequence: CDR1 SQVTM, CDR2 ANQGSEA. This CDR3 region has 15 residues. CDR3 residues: CSVGGQALSYNEQFF. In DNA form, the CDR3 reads TGCAGCGTTGGGGGACAGGCCCTCTCCTACAATGAGCAGTTCTTC.

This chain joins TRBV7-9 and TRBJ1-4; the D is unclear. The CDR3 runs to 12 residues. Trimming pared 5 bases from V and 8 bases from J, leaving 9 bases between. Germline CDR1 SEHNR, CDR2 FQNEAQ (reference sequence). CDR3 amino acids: CASSLFGEKLFF. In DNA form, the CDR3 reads TGTGCCAGCAGCCTATTTGGAGAAAAACTGTTTTTT.

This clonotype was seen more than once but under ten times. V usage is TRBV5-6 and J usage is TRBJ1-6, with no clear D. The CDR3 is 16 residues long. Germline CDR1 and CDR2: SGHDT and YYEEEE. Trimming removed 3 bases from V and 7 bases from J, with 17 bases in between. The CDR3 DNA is TGTGCCAGCAGCTCTCTCCCCCGGGGTTCAAATTCACCCCTCCACTTT. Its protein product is CASSSLPRGSNSPLHF.

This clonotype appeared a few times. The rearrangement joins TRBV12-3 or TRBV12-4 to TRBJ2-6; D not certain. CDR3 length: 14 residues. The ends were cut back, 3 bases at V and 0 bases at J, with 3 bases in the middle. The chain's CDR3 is CASSFFSGANVLTF. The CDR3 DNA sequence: TGTGCCAGCAGTTTTTTCTCTGGGGCCAACGTCCTGACTTTC.

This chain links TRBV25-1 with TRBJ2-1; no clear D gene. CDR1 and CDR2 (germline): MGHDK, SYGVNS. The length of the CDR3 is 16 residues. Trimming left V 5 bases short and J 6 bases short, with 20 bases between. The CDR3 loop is CASSNILTASANEQFF. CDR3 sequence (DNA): TGTGCCAGCAGTAATATATTGACCGCTTCGGCCAATGAGCAGTTCTTC.

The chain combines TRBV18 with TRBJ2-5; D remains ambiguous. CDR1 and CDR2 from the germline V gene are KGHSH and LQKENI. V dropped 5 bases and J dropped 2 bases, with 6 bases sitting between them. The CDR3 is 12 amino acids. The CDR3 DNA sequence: TGTGCCAGCTCAGGATTACAAGAGACCCAGTACTTC. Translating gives CASSGLQETQYF.

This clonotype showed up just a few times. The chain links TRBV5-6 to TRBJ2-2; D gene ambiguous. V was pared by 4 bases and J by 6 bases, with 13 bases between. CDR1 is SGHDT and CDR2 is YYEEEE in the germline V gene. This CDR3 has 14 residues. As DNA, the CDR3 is TGTGCCAGCAGCCCCACCTGGCCTCCCGGGGAGCTGTTTTTT. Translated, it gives CASSPTWPPGELFF.

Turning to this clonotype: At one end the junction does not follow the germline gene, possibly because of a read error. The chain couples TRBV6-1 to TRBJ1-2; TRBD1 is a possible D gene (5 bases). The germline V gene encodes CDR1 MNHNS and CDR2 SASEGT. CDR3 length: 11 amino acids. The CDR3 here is CASRAGMGRDF. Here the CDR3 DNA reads TGTGCCAGCAGGGCAGGGATGGGCCGGGACTTC.

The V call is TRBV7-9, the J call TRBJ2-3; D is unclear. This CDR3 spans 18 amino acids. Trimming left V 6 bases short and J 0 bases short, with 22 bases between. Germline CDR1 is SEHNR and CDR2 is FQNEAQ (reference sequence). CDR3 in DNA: TGTGCCAGCAGTTCATTCGGTACAACTCGGTCTAGCACAGATACGCAGTATTTT. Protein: CASSSFGTTRSSTDTQYF.

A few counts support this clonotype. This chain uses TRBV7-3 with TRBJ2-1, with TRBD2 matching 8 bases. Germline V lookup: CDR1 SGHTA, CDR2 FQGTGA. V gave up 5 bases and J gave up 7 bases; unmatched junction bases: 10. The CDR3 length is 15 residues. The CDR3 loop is CASSRPGGSKNEQFF. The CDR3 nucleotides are TGTGCCAGCAGCCGGCCGGGAGGGAGTAAAAATGAGCAGTTCTTC. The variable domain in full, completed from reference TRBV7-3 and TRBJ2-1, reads GAGVSQTPSNKVTEKGKYVELRCDPISGHTALYWYRQSLGQGPEFLIYFQGTGAADDSGLPNDRFFAVRPEGSVSTLKIQRTERGDSAVYLCASSRPGGSKNEQFFGPGTRLTVL.

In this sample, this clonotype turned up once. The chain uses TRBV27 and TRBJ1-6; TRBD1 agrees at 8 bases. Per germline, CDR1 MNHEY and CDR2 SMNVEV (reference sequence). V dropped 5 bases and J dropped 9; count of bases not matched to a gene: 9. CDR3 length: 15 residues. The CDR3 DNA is TGTGCCAGCAGTGTTAACAGGGGGGGGGGTTCACCCCTCCACTTT. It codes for CASSVNRGGGSPLHF.

CDR3 nucleotide sequence: TGCGCCAGCAGCTTGACCGGCGCGACTAGCGGGAGGACAGATACGCAGTATTTT. The encoded protein is CASSLTGATSGRTDTQYF. This rearrangement joins TRBV5-1 to TRBJ2-3, with 13 positions matching TRBD2. V gave up 1 base and J gave up 3 bases; unmatched junction bases: 8. This CDR3 is 18 amino acids long. The germline V gene encodes CDR1 SGHRS and CDR2 YFSETQ.

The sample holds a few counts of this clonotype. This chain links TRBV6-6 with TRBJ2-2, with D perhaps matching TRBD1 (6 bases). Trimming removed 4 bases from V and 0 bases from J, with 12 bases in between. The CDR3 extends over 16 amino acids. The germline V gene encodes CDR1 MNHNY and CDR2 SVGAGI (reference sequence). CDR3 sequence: CASSWTALANTGELFF. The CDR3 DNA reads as TGTGCCAGCAGTTGGACAGCCCTCGCGAACACCGGGGAGCTGTTTTTT.

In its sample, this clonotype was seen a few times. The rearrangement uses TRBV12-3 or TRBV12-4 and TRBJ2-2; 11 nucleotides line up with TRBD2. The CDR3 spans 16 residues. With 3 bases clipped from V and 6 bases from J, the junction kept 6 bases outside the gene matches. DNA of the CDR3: TGTGCCAGCAGTTTCGTAGCGGGAGGGGTAGCCGGGGAGCTGTTTTTT. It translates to CASSFVAGGVAGELFF.

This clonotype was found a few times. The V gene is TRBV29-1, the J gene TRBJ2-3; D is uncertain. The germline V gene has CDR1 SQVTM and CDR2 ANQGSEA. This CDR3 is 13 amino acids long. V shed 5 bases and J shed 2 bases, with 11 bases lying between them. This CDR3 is CSVPFGYTDTQYF. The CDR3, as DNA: TGCAGCGTTCCATTCGGGTACACAGATACGCAGTATTTT.

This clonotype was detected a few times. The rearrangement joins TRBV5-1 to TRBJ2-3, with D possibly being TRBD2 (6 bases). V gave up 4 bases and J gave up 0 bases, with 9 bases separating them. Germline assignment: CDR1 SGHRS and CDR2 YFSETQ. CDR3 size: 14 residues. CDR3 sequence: CASSQGLSTDTQYF. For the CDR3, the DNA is TGCGCCAGCAGCCAGGGACTGAGCACAGATACGCAGTATTTT.

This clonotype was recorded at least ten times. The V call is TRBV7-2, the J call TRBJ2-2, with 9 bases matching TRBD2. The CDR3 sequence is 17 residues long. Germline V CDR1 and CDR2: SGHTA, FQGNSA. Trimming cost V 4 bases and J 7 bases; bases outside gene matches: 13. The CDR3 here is CASSSGALAGVDGELFF. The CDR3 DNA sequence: TGTGCCAGCAGCTCAGGGGCCTTAGCGGGAGTAGACGGGGAGCTGTTTTTT.

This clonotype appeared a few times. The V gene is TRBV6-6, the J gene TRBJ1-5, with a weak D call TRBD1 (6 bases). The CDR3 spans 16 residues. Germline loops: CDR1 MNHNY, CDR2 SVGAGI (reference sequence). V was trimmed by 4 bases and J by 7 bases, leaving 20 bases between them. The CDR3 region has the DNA TGTGCCAGCAGTTCCCCGACGACAGGTTTTGGACAGCCCCAGCATTTT. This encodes CASSSPTTGFGQPQHF.

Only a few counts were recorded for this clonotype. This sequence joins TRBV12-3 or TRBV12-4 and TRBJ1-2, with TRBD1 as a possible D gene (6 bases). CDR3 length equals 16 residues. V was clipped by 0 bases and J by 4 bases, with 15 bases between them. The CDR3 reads CASSLASGIRGYGYTF. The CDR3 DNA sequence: TGTGCCAGCAGTTTAGCGAGCGGGATCAGGGGCTATGGCTACACCTTC.

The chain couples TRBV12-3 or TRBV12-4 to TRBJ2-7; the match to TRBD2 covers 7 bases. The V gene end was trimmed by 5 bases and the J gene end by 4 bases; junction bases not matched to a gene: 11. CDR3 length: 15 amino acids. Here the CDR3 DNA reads TGTGCCAGCAGTGCAACTAGCGCCTCGGGGTACGAGCAGTACTTC. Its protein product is CASSATSASGYEQYF.

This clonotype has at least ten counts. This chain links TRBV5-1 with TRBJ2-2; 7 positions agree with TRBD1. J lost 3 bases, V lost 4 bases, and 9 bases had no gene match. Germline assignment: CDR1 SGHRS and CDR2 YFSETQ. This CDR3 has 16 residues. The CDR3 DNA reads TGCGCCAGCAGCGTAGCAGGGGGTAGCGACACCGGGGAGCTGTTTTTT. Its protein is CASSVAGGSDTGELFF.

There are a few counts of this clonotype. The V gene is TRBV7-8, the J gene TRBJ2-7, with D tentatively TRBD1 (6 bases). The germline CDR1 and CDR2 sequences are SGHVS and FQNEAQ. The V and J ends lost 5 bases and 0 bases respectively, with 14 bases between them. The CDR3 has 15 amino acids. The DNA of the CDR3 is TGTGCCAGCAGCCCGGACAGAACCAGCTCCTACGAGCAGTACTTC. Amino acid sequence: CASSPDRTSSYEQYF.

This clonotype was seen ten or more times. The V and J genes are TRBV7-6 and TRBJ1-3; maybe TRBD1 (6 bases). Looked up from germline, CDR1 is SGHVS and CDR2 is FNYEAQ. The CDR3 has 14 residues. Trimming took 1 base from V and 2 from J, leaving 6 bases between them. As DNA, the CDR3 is TGTGCCAGCAGCTTAGGGACAGCTGGAAACACCATATATTTT. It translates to CASSLGTAGNTIYF.

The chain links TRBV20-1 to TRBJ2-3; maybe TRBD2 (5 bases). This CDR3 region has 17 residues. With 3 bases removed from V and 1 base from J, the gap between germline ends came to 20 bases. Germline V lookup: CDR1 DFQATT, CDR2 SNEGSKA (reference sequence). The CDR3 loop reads CSARVRDWSTRTDTQYF. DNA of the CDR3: TGCAGTGCTAGGGTCCGGGATTGGAGCACCCGCACAGATACGCAGTATTTT.

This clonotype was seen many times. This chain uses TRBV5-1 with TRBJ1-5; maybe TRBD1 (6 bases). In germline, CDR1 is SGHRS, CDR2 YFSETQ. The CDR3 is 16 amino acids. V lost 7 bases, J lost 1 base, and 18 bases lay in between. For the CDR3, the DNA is TGCGCCAGCGCCGCCATGCCGGGGGCCAGCAATCAGCCCCAGCATTTT. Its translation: CASAAMPGASNQPQHF. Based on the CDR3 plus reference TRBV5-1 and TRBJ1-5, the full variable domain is KAGVTQTPRYLIKTRGQQVTLSCSPISGHRSVSWYQQTPGQGLQFLFEYFSETQRNKGNFPGRFSGRQFSNSRSEMNVSTLELGDSALYLCASAAMPGASNQPQHFGDGTRLSIL.

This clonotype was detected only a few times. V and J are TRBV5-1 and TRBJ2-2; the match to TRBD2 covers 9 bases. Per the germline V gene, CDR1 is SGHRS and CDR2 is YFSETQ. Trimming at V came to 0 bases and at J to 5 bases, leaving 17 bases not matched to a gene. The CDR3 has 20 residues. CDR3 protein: CASSLVPPGAGGPGTGELFF. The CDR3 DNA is TGCGCCAGCAGCTTGGTCCCACCCGGGGCGGGGGGGCCAGGGACCGGGGAGCTGTTTTTT.

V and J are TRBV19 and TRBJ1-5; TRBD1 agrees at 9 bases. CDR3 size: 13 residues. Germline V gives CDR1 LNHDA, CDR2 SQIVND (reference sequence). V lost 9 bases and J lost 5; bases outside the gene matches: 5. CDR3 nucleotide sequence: TGTGCCAGCCAGGGACAGGGATATCAGCCCCAGCATTTT. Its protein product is CASQGQGYQPQHF. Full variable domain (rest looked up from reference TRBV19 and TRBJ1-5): DGGITQSPKYLFRKEGQNVTLSCEQNLNHDAMYWYRQDPGQGLRLIYYSQIVNDFQKGDIAEGYSVSREKKESFPLTVTSAQKNPTAFYLCASQGQGYQPQHFGDGTRLSIL.

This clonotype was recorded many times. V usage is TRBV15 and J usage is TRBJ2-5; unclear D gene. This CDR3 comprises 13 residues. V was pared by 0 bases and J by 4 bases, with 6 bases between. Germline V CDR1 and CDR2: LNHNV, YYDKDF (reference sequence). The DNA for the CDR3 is TGTGCCACCAGCAGAGATCGCGGAGAGACCCAGTACTTC. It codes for CATSRDRGETQYF. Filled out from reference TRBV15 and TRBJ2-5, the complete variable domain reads DAMVIQNPRYQVTQFGKPVTLSCSQTLNHNVMYWYQQKSSQAPKLLFHYYDKDFNNEADTPDNFQSRRPNTSFCFLDIRSPGLGDTAMYLCATSRDRGETQYFGPGTRLLVL.

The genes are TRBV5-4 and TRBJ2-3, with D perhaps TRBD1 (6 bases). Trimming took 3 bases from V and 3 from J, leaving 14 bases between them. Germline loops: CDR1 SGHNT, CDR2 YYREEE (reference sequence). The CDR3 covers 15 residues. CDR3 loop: CASSSQGTRTDTQYF. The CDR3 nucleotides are TGTGCCAGCAGCTCACAGGGCACACGGACAGATACGCAGTATTTT.